This TCR beta chain stems from a study of cytomegalovirus exposure and HLA in healthy donors. Overall study findings and caveats: The later analysis indicated that the majority of CMV-associated TCR beta chains appeared HLA-restricted. A highly shared variant cluster was judged a likely technical artifact. A later analysis by the authors found several of the most significant clusters apparently linked to common viral pathogens.

CDR3 length equals 18 residues. CDR1 SNHLY and CDR2 FYNNEI come from the germline V gene. Trimming removed 6 bases from V and 1 base from J; junction bases left unmatched: 16. The study sampled nominally healthy donors, though unrecorded immune exposures were likely. For this clone: What it binds is not known.

The PCR made use of 60 Vbeta and 13 Jbeta primers. Generated by immunoSEQ multiplex PCR, the TCRdb table keeps only in-frame clones and is missing some. This table has more than 75,000 clones, 79% appearing once. The J gene is TRBJ1-1, the V gene TRBV2; 8 nucleotides align to TRBD1. The TCR originated in a man under 40 in good health and CMV-seronegative. The sequencing input was PBMCs. CDR3 DNA sequence: TGTGCCAGCAGCTCGGGTGGACAGGGTTGGTCCCGGAACACTGAAGCTTTCTTT. Amino acids: CASSSGGQGWSRNTEAFF. Together with reference TRBV2 and TRBJ1-1, the CDR3 gives the full variable domain: EPEVTQTPSHQVTQMGQEVILRCVPISNHLYFYWYRQILGQKVEFLVSFYNNEISEKSEIFDDQFSVERPDGSNFTLKIRSTKLEDSAMYFCASSSGGQGWSRNTEAFFGQGTRLTVV.